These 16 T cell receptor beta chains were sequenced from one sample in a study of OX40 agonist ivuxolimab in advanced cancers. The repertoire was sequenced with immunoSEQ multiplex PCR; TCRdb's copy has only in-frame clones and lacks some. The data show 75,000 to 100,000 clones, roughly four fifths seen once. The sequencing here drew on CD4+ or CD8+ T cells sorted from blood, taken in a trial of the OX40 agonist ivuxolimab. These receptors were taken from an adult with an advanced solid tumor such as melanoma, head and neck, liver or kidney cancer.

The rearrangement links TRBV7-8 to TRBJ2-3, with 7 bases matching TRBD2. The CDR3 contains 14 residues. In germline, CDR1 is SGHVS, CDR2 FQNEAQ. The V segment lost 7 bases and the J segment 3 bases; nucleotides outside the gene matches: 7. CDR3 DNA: TGTGCCAGCACCTACACTAGCGAGACAGATACGCAGTATTTT. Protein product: CASTYTSETDTQYF.

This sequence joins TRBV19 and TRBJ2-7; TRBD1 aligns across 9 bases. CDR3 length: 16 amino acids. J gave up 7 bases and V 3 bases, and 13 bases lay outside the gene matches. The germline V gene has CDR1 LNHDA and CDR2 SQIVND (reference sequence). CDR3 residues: CASSIARDRARTEQYF. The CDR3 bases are TGTGCCAGTAGTATCGCTAGGGACAGGGCCCGCACGGAGCAGTACTTC.

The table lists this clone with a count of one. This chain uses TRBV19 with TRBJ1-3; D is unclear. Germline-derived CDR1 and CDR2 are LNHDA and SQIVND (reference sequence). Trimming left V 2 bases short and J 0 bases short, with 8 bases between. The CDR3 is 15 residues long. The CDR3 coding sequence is TGTGCCAGTAGTATAAGGAGTACCTCTGGAAACACCATATATTTT. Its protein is CASSIRSTSGNTIYF.

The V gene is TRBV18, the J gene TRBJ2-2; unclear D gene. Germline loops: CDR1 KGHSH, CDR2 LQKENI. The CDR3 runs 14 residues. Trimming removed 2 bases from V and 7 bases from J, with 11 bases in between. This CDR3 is CASSPGFPGGELFF. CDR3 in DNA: TGTGCCAGCTCACCAGGTTTCCCGGGCGGGGAGCTGTTTTTT.

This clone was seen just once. In DNA form, the CDR3 reads TGTGCCAGCAGCTTAAGGACAGTCCAAGAGACCCAGTACTTC. Encoded protein: CASSLRTVQETQYF. The genes are TRBV7-9 and TRBJ2-5, with D possibly TRBD1 on 6 matching bases. Looked up from germline, CDR1 is SEHNR and CDR2 is FQNEAQ (reference sequence). V lost 2 bases and J 1 base, leaving 8 bases between the germline ends. The CDR3 totals 14 residues.

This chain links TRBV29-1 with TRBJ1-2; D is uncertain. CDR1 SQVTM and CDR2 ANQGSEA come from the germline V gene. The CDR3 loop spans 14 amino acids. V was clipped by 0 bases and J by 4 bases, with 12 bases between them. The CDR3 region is CSVEEAPTLYGYTF. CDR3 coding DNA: TGCAGCGTTGAAGAGGCACCAACCCTCTATGGCTACACCTTC. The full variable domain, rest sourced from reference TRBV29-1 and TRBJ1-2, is SAVISQKPSRDICQRGTSLTIQCQVDSQVTMMFWYRQQPGQSLTLIATANQGSEATYESGFVIDKFPISRPNLTFSTLTVSNMSPEDSSIYLCSVEEAPTLYGYTFGSGTRLTVV.

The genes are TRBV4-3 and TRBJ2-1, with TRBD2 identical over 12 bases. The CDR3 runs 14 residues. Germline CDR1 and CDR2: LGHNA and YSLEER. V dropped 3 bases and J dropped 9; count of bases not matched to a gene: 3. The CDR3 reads CASSHLAGGPEQFF. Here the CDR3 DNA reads TGCGCCAGCAGCCACCTAGCGGGGGGGCCTGAGCAGTTCTTC.

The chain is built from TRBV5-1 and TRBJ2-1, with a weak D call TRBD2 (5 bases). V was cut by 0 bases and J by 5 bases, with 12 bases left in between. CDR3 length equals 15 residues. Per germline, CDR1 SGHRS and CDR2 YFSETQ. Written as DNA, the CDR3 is TGCGCCAGCAGCTTGGCTGTGACTACGAACAATGAGCAGTTCTTC. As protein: CASSLAVTTNNEQFF.

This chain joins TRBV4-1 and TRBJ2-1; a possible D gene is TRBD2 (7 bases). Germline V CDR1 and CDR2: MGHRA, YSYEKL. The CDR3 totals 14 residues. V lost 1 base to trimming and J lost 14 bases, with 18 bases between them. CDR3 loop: CASSQAGGAPHEFF. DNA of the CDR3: TGCGCCAGCAGCCAAGCTGGGGGGGCCCCCCACGAGTTCTTC.

CDR3: CATLRGDGYTF. For the CDR3, the DNA is TGTGCCACTCTCAGGGGGGATGGCTACACCTTC. The V gene is TRBV2, the J gene TRBJ1-2; 7 nucleotides match TRBD1. The CDR3 has 11 residues. Germline loops: CDR1 SNHLY, CDR2 FYNNEI. Trimming removed 10 bases from V and 6 bases from J; junction bases left unmatched: 5.

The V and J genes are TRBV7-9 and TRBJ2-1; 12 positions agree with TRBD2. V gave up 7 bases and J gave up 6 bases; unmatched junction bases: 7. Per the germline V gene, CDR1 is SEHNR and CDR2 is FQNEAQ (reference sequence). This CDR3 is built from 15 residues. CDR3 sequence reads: CASISSGGATNEQFF. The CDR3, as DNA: TGTGCCAGCATCTCTAGCGGGGGGGCTACCAATGAGCAGTTCTTC.

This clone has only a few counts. As DNA, the CDR3 is TGTGCCAGCAGTGAACCGGGACTAGAAACAGATACGCAGTATTTT. Residues: CASSEPGLETDTQYF. This chain uses TRBV6-1 with TRBJ2-3, with 8 bases aligning to TRBD2. V was pared by 2 bases and J by 3 bases, with 4 bases of the junction left unmatched. The length of the CDR3 is 15 residues. The germline gives CDR1 MNHNS, CDR2 SASEGT.

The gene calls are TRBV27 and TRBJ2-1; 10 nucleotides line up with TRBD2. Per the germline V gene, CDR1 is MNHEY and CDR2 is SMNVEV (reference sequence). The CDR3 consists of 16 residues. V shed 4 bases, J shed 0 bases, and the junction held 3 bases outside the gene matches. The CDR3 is CASSYPSGSSYNEQFF. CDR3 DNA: TGTGCCAGCAGTTACCCTAGCGGGAGCTCCTACAATGAGCAGTTCTTC.

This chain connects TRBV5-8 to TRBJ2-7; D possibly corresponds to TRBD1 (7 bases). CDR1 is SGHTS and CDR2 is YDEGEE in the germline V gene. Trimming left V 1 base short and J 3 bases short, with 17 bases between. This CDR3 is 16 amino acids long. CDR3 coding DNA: TGTGCCAGCAGCTTGCGGGCGGGACAGCCTTTCTACGAGCAGTACTTC. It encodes CASSLRAGQPFYEQYF.

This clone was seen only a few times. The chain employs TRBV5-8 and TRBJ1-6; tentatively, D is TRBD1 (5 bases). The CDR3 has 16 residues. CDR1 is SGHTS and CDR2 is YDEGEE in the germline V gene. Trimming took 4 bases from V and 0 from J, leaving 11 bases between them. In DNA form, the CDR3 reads TGTGCCAGCAGCCCTTTGGGGGGCTCCTATAATTCACCCCTCCACTTT. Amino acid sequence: CASSPLGGSYNSPLHF. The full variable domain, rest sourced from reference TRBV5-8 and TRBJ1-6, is EAGVTQSPTHLIKTRGQQATLRCSPISGHTSVYWYQQALGLGLQFLLWYDEGEERNRGNFPPRFSGRQFPNYSSELNVNALELEDSALYLCASSPLGGSYNSPLHFGNGTRLTVT.

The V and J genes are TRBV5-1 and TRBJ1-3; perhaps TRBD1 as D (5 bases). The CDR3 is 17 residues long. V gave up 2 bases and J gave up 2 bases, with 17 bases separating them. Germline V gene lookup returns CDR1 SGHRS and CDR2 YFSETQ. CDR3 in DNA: TGCGCCAGCAGCTTCTCGGGCCCAGGGATTACTGGAAACACCATATATTTT. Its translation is CASSFSGPGITGNTIYF.